These 18 T cell receptor beta chains came from one sample sequenced in a study of somatic mutations in cytotoxic T cells in rheumatoid arthritis. Some clones are missing from TCRdb's copy, which holds only in-frame ones; the method was immunoSEQ multiplex PCR. The sample records 15,000 or so clones, roughly four fifths being singletons. The source material was CD8+ T cells sorted from blood. All receptors come from a woman aged 45-60 years with rheumatoid arthritis.

J is TRBJ1-1 and V is TRBV13, with a weak D call TRBD1 (6 bases). There are 16 residues in the CDR3. V shed 0 bases and J shed 5 bases, with 16 bases lying between them. Germline assignment: CDR1 PRHDT and CDR2 FYEKMQ (reference sequence). The CDR3 DNA is TGTGCCAGCAGCTTAGGCCCCACGGGGGCGCGAACTGAAGCTTTCTTT. Residues: CASSLGPTGARTEAFF.

This chain uses TRBV23-1 with TRBJ2-7; TRBD1 matches at 7 bases. TRBV23-1 carries the ORF label, with uncertain function. This CDR3 is built from 17 residues. V lost 3 bases and J lost 0; bases outside the gene matches: 11. As DNA, the CDR3 is TGCGCCAGCAGTCAGGAGGCCCGGGACAGCAGCTCCTACGAGCAGTACTTC. As protein: CASSQEARDSSSYEQYF.

The chain links TRBV5-4 to TRBJ2-3; D is perhaps TRBD2 (7 bases). This CDR3 spans 15 amino acids. Germline V gives CDR1 SGHNT, CDR2 YYREEE (reference sequence). The V gene lost 4 bases and the J gene lost 0 bases, with 12 bases spanning the gap. The CDR3 bases are TGTGCCAGCAGCCTACAGGGAGGGAGCACAGATACGCAGTATTTT. It yields the protein CASSLQGGSTDTQYF.

The chain employs TRBV27 and TRBJ1-5, with 8 nucleotides matching TRBD1. Trimming removed 6 bases from V and 0 bases from J; junction bases left unmatched: 13. CDR1 and CDR2 from the germline V gene are MNHEY and SMNVEV (reference sequence). The CDR3 has 18 residues. CDR3 protein: CASSGLGTGGVSNQPQHF. For the CDR3, the DNA is TGTGCCAGCAGCGGATTGGGGACAGGAGGGGTTAGCAATCAGCCCCAGCATTTT.

The CDR3 loop is CASRWGYGYTF. The CDR3 bases are TGTGCCAGCAGGTGGGGCTATGGCTACACCTTC. The chain links TRBV6-1 to TRBJ1-2, with no clear D. The germline V and J ends were trimmed by 6 bases and 4 bases, with 6 bases remaining between them. This CDR3 spans 11 amino acids. Germline loops: CDR1 MNHNS, CDR2 SASEGT.

The J gene is TRBJ1-5, the V gene TRBV5-6; no clear D. Trimming stripped 4 bases from V and 3 bases from J, with 8 bases between. The CDR3 is 13 residues long. The V gene's germline CDR1 is SGHDT and CDR2 YYEEEE. Written as DNA, the CDR3 is TGTGCCAGCAGCGCCGGGAACAATCAGCCCCAGCATTTT. Its protein is CASSAGNNQPQHF.

The chain combines TRBV4-3 with TRBJ2-7; 9 positions match TRBD2. This CDR3 has 15 amino acids. The V segment lost 3 bases and the J segment 2 bases; nucleotides outside the gene matches: 5. CDR1 and CDR2 (germline): LGHNA, YSLEER. CDR3 protein: CASSQATSGTYEQYF. The CDR3 nucleotides are TGCGCCAGCAGCCAGGCGACTAGCGGAACCTACGAGCAGTACTTC.

V and J are TRBV19 and TRBJ1-5; TRBD1 is a possible D gene (5 bases). V shed 5 bases and J shed 2 bases, with 13 bases lying between them. The CDR3 consists of 15 residues. The germline V gene encodes CDR1 LNHDA and CDR2 SQIVND (reference sequence). CDR3 sequence: CASSVSGKGNQPQHF. The CDR3 region has the DNA TGTGCCAGTAGTGTTTCAGGGAAGGGCAATCAGCCCCAGCATTTT.

This clone is labeled large. The rearrangement joins TRBV2 to TRBJ1-2; D remains unclear. V lost 0 bases and J 5 bases, leaving 16 bases between the germline ends. The CDR3 is made up of 16 amino acids. Germline values: CDR1 SNHLY, CDR2 FYNNEI. CDR3: CASSEAGNLWFYGYTF. The DNA of the CDR3 is TGTGCCAGCAGTGAAGCTGGCAACCTTTGGTTTTATGGCTACACCTTC.

Written as DNA, the CDR3 is TGTGCCAGTAGTATAGGAGTAGCGGTCTCCTACGAGCAGTACTTC. Protein sequence: CASSIGVAVSYEQYF. The rearrangement uses TRBV19 and TRBJ2-7, with D possibly matching TRBD2 (6 bases). Germline values: CDR1 LNHDA, CDR2 SQIVND (reference sequence). V lost 1 base, J lost 0 bases, and 10 bases lay in between. The CDR3 has 15 amino acids.

The chain is built from TRBV19 and TRBJ2-1; D is uncertain. The CDR3 length is 14 residues. The V gene lost 6 bases and the J gene lost 3 bases, with 12 bases spanning the gap. The germline CDR1 and CDR2 sequences are LNHDA and SQIVND (reference sequence). The CDR3: CASRPSVYYNEQFF. The DNA for the CDR3 is TGTGCCAGTAGACCCAGCGTGTACTACAATGAGCAGTTCTTC.

The chain uses TRBV13 and TRBJ2-7; 8 bases fit TRBD2. There are 15 residues in the CDR3. After removal of 5 bases from V and 0 bases from J, the junction contained 6 bases not matched to a gene. Germline-derived CDR1 and CDR2 are PRHDT and FYEKMQ (reference sequence). In DNA, the CDR3 is TGTGCCAGCAGCACGGGACTAGTTAGCTCCTACGAGCAGTACTTC. Its translation is CASSTGLVSSYEQYF. Drawing the rest from reference TRBV13 and TRBJ2-7, the complete variable domain is AAGVIQSPRHLIKEKRETATLKCYPIPRHDTVYWYQQGPGQDPQFLISFYEKMQSDKGSIPDRFSAQQFSDYHSELNMSSLELGDSALYFCASSTGLVSSYEQYFGPGTRLTVT.

The count of this clone is one. The gene calls are TRBV19 and TRBJ2-2; D is unclear. Trimming left V 5 bases short and J 3 bases short, with 10 bases between. The CDR3 length is 14 residues. The germline gives CDR1 LNHDA, CDR2 SQIVND (reference sequence). For the CDR3, the DNA is TGTGCCAGTAGTTTTAGCCGGTACACCGGGGAGCTGTTTTTT. This gives the protein CASSFSRYTGELFF.

CDR3 residues: CASSSSGTGGFNEQFF. CDR3 DNA: TGTGCCAGCAGTTCCTCCGGGACAGGGGGATTCAATGAGCAGTTCTTC. The chain has TRBV6-6 and TRBJ2-1, with TRBD1 identical over 11 bases. V lost 4 bases to trimming and J lost 6 bases; unmatched junction nucleotides: 8. The CDR3 has 16 residues. Germline CDR1 is MNHNY and CDR2 is SVGAGI (reference sequence).

The count of this clone is one. The V call is TRBV9, the J call TRBJ1-1, with D possibly TRBD1 on 6 matching bases. CDR1 is SGDLS, CDR2 YYNGEE, per germline. The CDR3 is 16 amino acids. Trimming took off 1 base at V and 0 bases at J, with 13 bases between the two ends. The DNA of the CDR3 is TGTGCCAGCAGCGTAACGGGGGGCGCCCTGAACACTGAAGCTTTCTTT. Residues: CASSVTGGALNTEAFF.

A few counts support this clone. This rearrangement joins TRBV14 to TRBJ1-1; D is unclear. The length of the CDR3 is 13 residues. From germline, CDR1 is SGHDN and CDR2 FVKESK. V lost 4 bases, J lost 4 bases, and 10 bases lay in between. CDR3: CASSLFLGTEAFF. The CDR3 DNA follows: TGTGCCAGCAGCCTGTTTCTTGGCACTGAAGCTTTCTTT.

This clone has only one observation. This chain connects TRBV27 to TRBJ2-3; weak D call: TRBD1 (7 bases). V was shortened by 3 bases and J by 1 base, with 17 bases between the two germline ends. The germline gives CDR1 MNHEY, CDR2 SMNVEV (reference sequence). This CDR3 has 17 residues. CDR3 DNA sequence: TGTGCCAGCAGTTTTCTCAACAGGGGACTCGGCACAGATACGCAGTATTTT. Protein: CASSFLNRGLGTDTQYF.

The chain employs TRBV11-2 and TRBJ2-7, with D possibly TRBD2 on 7 matching bases. Trimming left V 5 bases short and J 5 bases short, with 16 bases between. CDR1 is SGHAT, CDR2 FQNNGV, per germline. The CDR3 loop spans 14 amino acids. The CDR3 spells CASSPVGGRDEQYF. CDR3 DNA sequence: TGTGCCAGCAGCCCCGTGGGGGGGCGCGACGAGCAGTACTTC. The full variable domain, rest sourced from reference TRBV11-2 and TRBJ2-7, is EAGVAQSPRYKIIEKRQSVAFWCNPISGHATLYWYQQILGQGPKLLIQFQNNGVVDDSQLPKDRFSAERLKGVDSTLKIQPAKLEDSAVYLCASSPVGGRDEQYFGPGTRLTVT.